This T cell receptor beta chain came from a study of T cell responses to AZD1222 COVID-19 vaccine. Overall study results and limits: Females made up more of the donors, who were largely white British, and clonal diversity may have come out too low.

With V trimmed by 3 bases and J by 2 bases, 1 base remained unmatched. Germline V gene sequence: CDR1 KGHSH, CDR2 LQKENI. The CDR3 length is 14 residues. As for this clone: Its antigen is not known.

Assay: immunoSEQ multiplex PCR; the TCRdb copy retains only in-frame clones and omits some. The table records about 130,000 clones, about 93% of them present only once. The J gene is TRBJ1-2, the V gene TRBV18, with 9 nucleotides matching TRBD1. The receptor was derived from an adult in good health. The starting material was peripheral blood, obtained on day 0 of AZD1222 vaccination. CDR3 residues: CASSPGQGNYGYTF. In DNA, the CDR3 is TGTGCCAGCTCACCTGGACAGGGGAACTATGGCTACACCTTC.